Listed below are T cell receptor beta chains from one sample, sequenced in a study of T cells after yellow fever vaccination. TCRdb called the 5' RACE reads again in MiXCR, with one record for every CDR3 protein. The data hold approximately 300,000 distinct CDR3 sequences, with roughly 8.7% observed a single time. The sample consisted of PBMCs, taken on the day of the first yellow fever vaccination. The receptors shown here come from a man aged 18 to 29 who received the YFV17D yellow fever vaccine. Both conserved end residues are part of each CDR3. The order of the fields is clone size, J gene, D gene, V gene, CDR3 DNA, CDR3 protein. The D gene is left open where the match is weak. Clone size appears in some rows only: once, few, many, or a class for an expanded clone.

few	TRBJ2-7	TRBD2	TRBV12-3/TRBV12-4	TGTGCCAGCAGTTTCGGACTAGCGGGGTCCTACGAGCAGTACTTC	CASSFGLAGSYEQYF
few	TRBJ2-7	.	TRBV30	TGTGCCTGGAACGGAGGCTCCTACGAGCAGTACTTC	CAWNGGSYEQYF
.	TRBJ2-1	TRBD2	TRBV4-1	TGCGCCAGCAGCCAAGCTGCCAGCGGGGTTTACAATGAGCAGTTCTTC	CASSQAASGVYNEQFF
.	TRBJ2-3	.	TRBV9	TGTGCCAGCAGCGATCAGTCCCCCTGGGGCACAGATACGCAGTATTTT	CASSDQSPWGTDTQYF
.	TRBJ2-1	.	TRBV7-3	TGTGCCAGCAGCCGAACTCCGGGCCAATCGGCGAATGAGCAGTTCTTC	CASSRTPGQSANEQFF
few	TRBJ2-5	.	TRBV5-6	TGTGCCAGCAGCTTGCAGCTAGCAGAGACCCAGTACTTC	CASSLQLAETQYF
few	TRBJ2-7	TRBD1	TRBV7-2	TGTGCCAGCAGCTTTGCATTCCGGACAGGAGCCTACGAGCAGTACTTC	CASSFAFRTGAYEQYF
few	TRBJ2-5	TRBD1	TRBV3-1	TGTGCCAGCGGATCCGGACAGGGGGGGATCGGGACCCAGTACTTC	CASGSGQGGIGTQYF
few	TRBJ2-1	TRBD1	TRBV24-1	TGTGCCACCAGTGACAAAGACAGGGGGAACCACAATGAGCAGTTCTTC	CATSDKDRGNHNEQFF
many	TRBJ2-1	.	TRBV9	TGTGCCAGCAGCGTCCGGGACTTCCTCAATGAGCAGTTCTTC	CASSVRDFLNEQFF
many	TRBJ2-1	.	TRBV5-1	TGCGCCAGCAGCTTAGGATCGACAGTAAACAATGAGCAGTTCTTC	CASSLGSTVNNEQFF
.	TRBJ2-1	.	TRBV30	TGTGCCTGGAGTGTAAGGCTACGAGGGGAGCAGTTCTTC	CAWSVRLRGEQFF
.	TRBJ1-2	.	TRBV13	TGTGCCTCCATGGTGGCTGCACTCAACTATGGCTACACCTTC	CASMVAALNYGYTF
few	TRBJ2-1	TRBD1	TRBV7-2	TGTGCCAGCAGCTTAAGAGACAGGGGGCGTAATGAGCAGTTCTTC	CASSLRDRGRNEQFF
.	TRBJ2-1	TRBD2	TRBV18	TGTGCCAGCTCACCTCCAGCGGGGTACGATGAGCAGTTCTTC	CASSPPAGYDEQFF
.	TRBJ1-4	TRBD1	TRBV4-3	TGCGCCAGCAGCCCAACGGGGACAGGAGGCAATGAAAAACTGTTTTTT	CASSPTGTGGNEKLFF
few	TRBJ2-3	.	TRBV5-6	TGTGCCAGCAGCTTGGAACCAAGCACAGATACGCAGTATTTT	CASSLEPSTDTQYF
.	TRBJ2-5	.	TRBV28	TGTGCCAGCAACCTAGGGGGGGGAAAGCGTACCCAGTACTTC	CASNLGGGKRTQYF
many	TRBJ1-2	.	TRBV12-3/TRBV12-4	TGTGCCAGCAGTTTATCGGACAGTCGGGCCTACTTC	CASSLSDSRAYF
.	TRBJ1-2	.	TRBV12-3/TRBV12-4	TGTGCCAGCAGTTATGACTATGGCTACACCTTC	CASSYDYGYTF
.	TRBJ1-2	TRBD1	TRBV5-1	TGCGCCAGCAGCTTGCAACAGGGGCACTATGGCTACACCTTC	CASSLQQGHYGYTF
many	TRBJ2-5	.	TRBV7-2	TGTGCCAGCAGCTCCCGAGTCCGCGAGACCCAGTACTTC	CASSSRVRETQYF
few	TRBJ2-3	.	TRBV6-2/TRBV6-3	TGTGCCAGTGGATTACAGGTGCCCACAGATACGCAGTATTTT	CASGLQVPTDTQYF
.	TRBJ2-7	TRBD1	TRBV6-2/TRBV6-3	TGTGCCAGCAGTTACTCGACAAAAGGACAGGTCGACACCTACGAGCAGTACTTC	CASSYSTKGQVDTYEQYF
.	TRBJ2-7	.	TRBV3-1	TGTGCCAGCAGCCAAGAACTGGGCCGATACGAGCAGTACTTC	CASSQELGRYEQYF
few	TRBJ1-1	.	TRBV19	TGTGCCAGTAGTATCACAGGAGTTCTCGAAGCTTTCTTT	CASSITGVLEAFF
.	TRBJ1-1	.	TRBV20-1	TGCAGTGCTTTTCGGACGGGAATGATCACTGAAGCTTTCTTT	CSAFRTGMITEAFF
many	TRBJ2-1	.	TRBV19	TGTGCCAGTAGTATAAAGCCCCTCTTACAGGGCTACAATGAGCAGTTCTTC	CASSIKPLLQGYNEQFF
.	TRBJ1-4	.	TRBV12-3/TRBV12-4	TGTGCCAGCAGTTTTGGAGGTTTGAAGGAAAAACTGTTTTTT	CASSFGGLKEKLFF
few	TRBJ1-2	.	TRBV9	TGTGCCAGCAGCGTAGCCCTGGACTATGGCTACACCTTC	CASSVALDYGYTF
.	TRBJ2-3	.	TRBV5-1	TGCGCCAGCAGCTTGGGGTCCGGGCTGGGGGGAGATACGCAGTATTTT	CASSLGSGLGGDTQYF
few	TRBJ2-7	.	TRBV5-4	TGTGCCAGCAGCTTGGCCGTGGGCTACGAGCAGTACTTC	CASSLAVGYEQYF
.	TRBJ2-3	.	TRBV27	TGTGCCAGCAGTGACAGAAGCACAGATACGCAGTATTTT	CASSDRSTDTQYF
many	TRBJ2-5	.	TRBV7-9	TGTGCCAGCAGCTCGTACAGGGATTTAGGGGAGACCCAGTACTTC	CASSSYRDLGETQYF
few	TRBJ1-6	.	TRBV20-1	TGCAGTGCTAGAGTCTCTAGGGCAGACTATAATTCACCCCTCCACTTT	CSARVSRADYNSPLHF
.	TRBJ2-3	TRBD1	TRBV19	TGTGCCAGTAGTATAGATCTGGTTGGGACAGGCCTTAGCACAGATACGCAGTATTTT	CASSIDLVGTGLSTDTQYF
few	TRBJ1-1	.	TRBV7-2	TGTGCCAGCAGCTTAGTGGGAGGGGAAAAAGCTTTCTTT	CASSLVGGEKAFF
few	TRBJ2-7	TRBD2	TRBV12-3/TRBV12-4	TGTGCCAGCAGTTTCTTCGGGGGGGTCTACCTCTCCTACGAGCAGTACTTC	CASSFFGGVYLSYEQYF
.	TRBJ1-2	TRBD1	TRBV7-9	TGTGCCAGCAGATCGGGACAGGGGTTTGGTGGCTACACCTTC	CASRSGQGFGGYTF
.	TRBJ2-3	.	TRBV5-6	TGTGCCAGCAGACAAGACGTGGCAGATACGCAGTATTTT	CASRQDVADTQYF
few	TRBJ2-1	.	TRBV6-2/TRBV6-3	TGTGCCAGCAGTTACTCGACTAGGGGGGGGGCCTACAATGAGCAGTTCTTC	CASSYSTRGGAYNEQFF
many	TRBJ2-7	TRBD1	TRBV5-1	TGCGCCAGCAGCCGAGAGCCGGGACAGGGGCTGTACGAGCAGTACTTC	CASSREPGQGLYEQYF
.	TRBJ2-7	.	TRBV11-1	TGTGCCAGCAGCTTACTGTTTGGCAGCTACGAGCAGTACTTC	CASSLLFGSYEQYF
few	TRBJ2-1	.	TRBV4-1	TGCGCCAGCAGCCAGGGGGCCACCTACAATGAGCAGTTCTTC	CASSQGATYNEQFF